Below are 28 T cell receptor beta chains sequenced from a single sample in a study of cytomegalovirus exposure and HLA in healthy donors. Primers included in the PCR were 60 Vbeta and 13 Jbeta primers. Only in-frame clones appear in the TCRdb table, and some are missing; sequencing was by immunoSEQ multiplex PCR. The sample consists of 110,000 to 150,000 clones, roughly 65% of them appearing once. The sample comprised PBMCs. The receptors shown here come from a man in his 60s in good health and CMV-seronegative.

The CDR3: CASSPGTSGSTDTQYF. Written as DNA, the CDR3 is TGTGCCAGCAGCCCCGGGACTAGCGGAAGCACAGATACGCAGTATTTT. This chain links TRBV5-4 with TRBJ2-3; TRBD2 agrees at 11 bases. Germline V gene data show CDR1 as SGHNT and CDR2 as YYREEE (reference sequence). This CDR3 has 16 residues. Trimming at V came to 4 bases and at J to 0 bases, leaving 4 bases not matched to a gene.

This clone was counted a few times. This chain connects TRBV28 to TRBJ1-1; 10 nucleotides align to TRBD1. The CDR3 is 12 amino acids. With V trimmed by 10 bases and J by 5 bases, 4 bases remained unmatched. Germline CDR1 reads MDHEN; CDR2 reads SYDVKM. This CDR3 is CATWTGGTEAFF. The CDR3 DNA reads TGTGCCACTTGGACAGGGGGTACTGAAGCTTTCTTT.

Worth noting for this clone: The CDR3 does not end in the conserved phenylalanine or tryptophan, so this is likely a read error. The DNA is left out, because the CDR3 cannot be placed on it with certainty; the CDR3 is given as TCRdb lists it. The chain uses TRBV7-9 and TRBJ2-7; TRBD2 reflects the table's D call only, with no check against the DNA. Ends included, the CDR3 has 13 residues. Germline V CDR1 and CDR2: SEHNR, FQNEAQ (reference sequence). CDR3 in amino acids: CASSLEGTSGTRY.

This chain joins TRBV7-2 and TRBJ2-7; D possibly corresponds to TRBD2 (7 bases). The V and J ends lost 6 bases and 1 base respectively, with 16 bases between them. The V gene's germline CDR1 is SGHTA and CDR2 FQGNSA. The CDR3 has 15 amino acids. The DNA for the CDR3 is TGTGCCAGCAGTCAAAATGGGGGGGCTTCCTACGAGCAGTACTTC. It codes for CASSQNGGASYEQYF. Full variable domain (rest looked up from reference TRBV7-2 and TRBJ2-7): GAGVSQSPSNKVTEKGKDVELRCDPISGHTALYWYRQSLGQGLEFLIYFQGNSAPDKSGLPSDRFSAERTGGSVSTLTIQRTQQEDSAVYLCASSQNGGASYEQYFGPGTRLTVT.

The chain has TRBV28 and TRBJ2-1, with 7 nucleotides matching TRBD2. Germline V gene sequence: CDR1 MDHEN, CDR2 SYDVKM. V lost 8 bases, J lost 7 bases, and 5 bases stayed unmatched. The CDR3 loop spans 12 amino acids. The chain's CDR3 is CASGTTLNEQFF. The CDR3 nucleotides are TGTGCCAGCGGGACTACCCTAAATGAGCAGTTCTTC.

The chain links TRBV29-1 to TRBJ1-2; 10 nucleotides match TRBD1. Germline CDR1 SQVTM, CDR2 ANQGSEA. The CDR3 loop spans 14 amino acids. V lost 1 base and J lost 6; bases outside the gene matches: 5. The CDR3 loop reads CSVEVGQGIDGYTF. Here the CDR3 DNA reads TGCAGCGTTGAAGTGGGACAGGGGATCGATGGCTACACCTTC.

The V gene is TRBV6-1, the J gene TRBJ1-3; 7 bases match TRBD1. This CDR3 has 16 residues. The junction had 5 bases not matched to a gene; V was cut back by 3 bases and J by 0 bases. The V gene's germline CDR1 is MNHNS and CDR2 SASEGT. CDR3 in amino acids: CASSETGQNSGNTIYF. CDR3 coding DNA: TGTGCCAGCAGTGAGACGGGACAGAACTCTGGAAACACCATATATTTT.

V is TRBV4-3 and J is TRBJ2-1, with D hard to call. Germline CDR1 reads LGHNA; CDR2 reads YSLEER. The V end lost 0 bases, the J end lost 6 bases, and 12 bases lay between the germline ends. CDR3 length: 15 residues. The CDR3 DNA reads TGCGCCAGCAGCCAAGAAGGTAGTAGAGGCAATGAGCAGTTCTTC. It encodes CASSQEGSRGNEQFF.

The genes are TRBV10-3 and TRBJ1-1, with D maybe TRBD1 (5 bases). This CDR3 contains 13 residues. Germline lookup yields CDR1 ENHRY and CDR2 SYGVKD. Deletions cut 4 bases from V and 4 bases from J, with 10 bases between. In DNA, the CDR3 is TGTGCCATCAGTGCCAGGGTGGCCACTGAAGCTTTCTTT. Translating it yields CAISARVATEAFF.

The chain employs TRBV29-1 and TRBJ2-7; 11 bases are shared with TRBD1. Germline V gene sequence: CDR1 SQVTM, CDR2 ANQGSEA. V trimming: 4 bases; J trimming: 3 bases; junction bases outside the gene matches: 5. This CDR3 comprises 14 residues. The CDR3 region is CSVGGGTGGYEQYF. The DNA for the CDR3 is TGCAGCGTTGGGGGCGGGACAGGGGGCTACGAGCAGTACTTC.

This clone was seen only a few times. The V and J genes are TRBV5-1 and TRBJ2-6, with a possible D match to TRBD2 (5 bases). The CDR3 has 16 amino acids. Trimming removed 4 bases at V and 4 bases at J, with 15 bases between. CDR1 is SGHRS and CDR2 is YFSETQ in the germline V gene. As DNA, the CDR3 is TGCGCCAGCAGCCTGGCCTGGGAGTCCGGGGCCAACGTCCTGACTTTC. This codes for CASSLAWESGANVLTF.

This sequence joins TRBV18 and TRBJ1-1, with D perhaps TRBD1 (6 bases). The germline gives CDR1 KGHSH, CDR2 LQKENI. Between the trimmed V and J ends, which lost 4 bases and 3 bases, there was a span of 12 bases. CDR3 length: 14 residues. This chain's CDR3 is CASSRTSGDTEAFF. DNA of the CDR3: TGTGCCAGCTCACGGACCTCAGGGGACACTGAAGCTTTCTTT.

The chain uses TRBV11-2 and TRBJ2-7; D might be TRBD2 (6 bases). V was cut by 5 bases and J by 0 bases, with 17 bases left in between. Germline values: CDR1 SGHAT, CDR2 FQNNGV. The CDR3 covers 16 residues. CDR3 DNA: TGTGCCAGCAGCCCGGCCCGGGCTAGCGCCTCCTACGAGCAGTACTTC. Translation gives CASSPARASASYEQYF.

In its sample, this clone was seen once. This chain uses TRBV5-8 with TRBJ2-7, with TRBD1 identical over 8 bases. This CDR3 is built from 16 residues. Germline lookup yields CDR1 SGHTS and CDR2 YDEGEE. V was clipped by 4 bases and J by 6 bases; unmatched bases: 15. The CDR3 sequence is CASSRRTPRTGGEQYF. The CDR3 DNA follows: TGTGCCAGCAGCCGAAGAACACCGCGAACAGGGGGCGAGCAGTACTTC.

J is TRBJ1-3 and V is TRBV19; no clear D. V was cut by 5 bases and J by 0 bases, with 14 bases left in between. This CDR3 comprises 16 residues. Germline V gene data show CDR1 as LNHDA and CDR2 as SQIVND (reference sequence). Here the CDR3 reads CASSWQAPISGNTIYF. In DNA, the CDR3 is TGTGCCAGTAGTTGGCAGGCGCCCATCTCTGGAAACACCATATATTTT.

The V and J genes are TRBV6-4 and TRBJ2-1; D ambiguous. CDR3 length: 16 residues. Trimming cost V 3 bases and J 0 bases, with 12 bases left between them. CDR1 is MRHNA, CDR2 SNTAGT, per germline. The CDR3 reads CASSDLAPSSYNEQFF. DNA of the CDR3: TGTGCCAGCAGTGATCTCGCTCCGAGCTCCTACAATGAGCAGTTCTTC.

The rearrangement uses TRBV30 and TRBJ2-1, with 10 nucleotides matching TRBD2. Germline trimming cut 2 bases from V and 6 bases from J; bases unmatched to any gene: 10. The CDR3 covers 16 residues. Germline V gene lookup returns CDR1 GTSNPN and CDR2 SVGIG (reference sequence). The CDR3 is CAWSLIAGGPLNEQFF. CDR3 bases: TGTGCCTGGAGTCTGATAGCGGGAGGTCCTCTCAATGAGCAGTTCTTC.

The V gene is TRBV28, the J gene TRBJ2-7, with TRBD1 identical over 10 bases. CDR1 is MDHEN, CDR2 SYDVKM, per germline. This CDR3 region has 15 residues. The junction had 8 bases not matched to a gene; V was cut back by 6 bases and J by 3 bases. As DNA, the CDR3 is TGTGCCAGCAGGCCACCGGGACAGGGGATCTACGAGCAGTACTTC. Translated, it gives CASRPPGQGIYEQYF.

This chain connects TRBV5-1 to TRBJ1-1; 9 nucleotides line up with TRBD1. Per the germline V gene, CDR1 is SGHRS and CDR2 is YFSETQ. J gave up 7 bases and V 2 bases, and 12 bases lay outside the gene matches. This CDR3 comprises 16 residues. CDR3 nucleotide sequence: TGCGCCAGCAGCTTTCCGGGTGGCGGGACAGGGAATGAAGCTTTCTTT. Its protein is CASSFPGGGTGNEAFF.

CDR3 in DNA: TGTGCCAGCAGTCTTAGGACAGGGGTTGACTACGAGCAGTACTTC. It encodes CASSLRTGVDYEQYF. The chain links TRBV28 to TRBJ2-7, with 9 bases identical to TRBD1. Germline CDR1 is MDHEN and CDR2 is SYDVKM. V trimming: 5 bases; J trimming: 3 bases; junction bases outside the gene matches: 8. The CDR3 is 15 amino acids.

The chain links TRBV29-1 to TRBJ1-2; 9 bases agree with TRBD1. Germline V gene lookup returns CDR1 SQVTM and CDR2 ANQGSEA. This CDR3 has 12 amino acids. Losses at the gene ends were 6 bases for V and 8 bases for J; bases not matched to a gene: 7. CDR3 sequence reads: CSVGGQGEGYTF. Here the CDR3 DNA reads TGCAGCGTGGGGGGACAGGGCGAAGGCTACACCTTC.

J is TRBJ1-1 and V is TRBV11-2; tentative D call: TRBD1 (5 bases). CDR1 SGHAT and CDR2 FQNNGV come from the germline V gene. The CDR3 has 14 amino acids. Trimming shortened V by 0 bases and J by 5 bases, and 10 bases separated the two germline ends. CDR3 amino acids: CASSLEGGETEAFF. The CDR3 DNA reads TGTGCCAGCAGCTTAGAAGGAGGGGAAACTGAAGCTTTCTTT.

Worth noting for this clone: The junction does not match germline at one end; this may be a read error. The chain has TRBV2 and TRBJ1-2; 7 bases map to TRBD1. The CDR3 has 15 amino acids. Germline CDR1 reads SNHLY; CDR2 reads FYNNEI. The CDR3 coding sequence is TGTGCCAGCAGAGAAGGTGCAGGGGGATACTATGGCTACACCTTC. It codes for CASREGAGGYYGYTF.

CDR3 coding DNA: TGTGCCAGCAGGTCCGGGACAGGGGGCTTGGAAAGGATGAACACTGAAGCTTTCTTT. It yields the protein CASRSGTGGLERMNTEAFF. The V and J genes are TRBV7-8 and TRBJ1-1, with 12 bases aligning to TRBD1. Germline CDR1 SGHVS, CDR2 FQNEAQ. The CDR3 totals 19 residues. Trimming took 6 bases from V and 0 from J; bases not matched to a gene: 14. The whole variable domain, remainder taken from reference TRBV7-8 and TRBJ1-1, is GAGVSQSPRYKVAKRGQDVALRCDPISGHVSLFWYQQALGQGPEFLTYFQNEAQLDKSGLPSDRFFAERPEGSVSTLKIQRTQQEDSAVYLCASRSGTGGLERMNTEAFFGQGTRLTVV.

The chain employs TRBV25-1 and TRBJ1-5; D gene uncertain. V lost 6 bases to trimming and J lost 1 base, with 7 bases between them. CDR1 MGHDK and CDR2 SYGVNS come from the germline V gene. CDR3 size: 13 residues. The CDR3 is CASRMESNQPQHF. In DNA, the CDR3 is TGTGCCAGCAGGATGGAGAGCAATCAGCCCCAGCATTTT.

V gene TRBV18 combines with J gene TRBJ2-1; 15 bases are shared with TRBD2. Per the germline V gene, CDR1 is KGHSH and CDR2 is LQKENI. The V and J ends lost 6 bases and 5 bases, in that order; junction bases with no gene match: 8. The CDR3 consists of 17 residues. Written as DNA, the CDR3 is TGTGCCAGCTCCCCAGGACTAGCGGGAGGGCTACACAATGAGCAGTTCTTC. As protein: CASSPGLAGGLHNEQFF.

The chain recombines TRBV2 with TRBJ1-1; D ambiguous. The CDR3 extends over 14 amino acids. Trimming took off 8 bases at V and 0 bases at J, with 13 bases between the two ends. CDR1 SNHLY and CDR2 FYNNEI come from the germline V gene. As DNA, the CDR3 is TGTGCCAGCTCCTTGGCCCAGATGAACACTGAAGCTTTCTTT. Protein: CASSLAQMNTEAFF.

This clone was detected only once. The rearrangement joins TRBV5-1 to TRBJ2-3; 13 bases agree with TRBD2. This CDR3 contains 16 residues. Germline CDR1 and CDR2: SGHRS and YFSETQ. After removal of 4 bases from V and 2 bases from J, the junction contained 4 bases not matched to a gene. CDR3 sequence: CASSQTSGRATDTQYF. CDR3 coding DNA: TGCGCCAGCAGCCAAACTAGCGGGAGGGCCACAGATACGCAGTATTTT.